A single sample gave rise to the 2 T cell receptor beta chains below, sequenced in a study of radiation and T cells in renal cell carcinoma. Time point of the sample: blood 4 weeks post-SBRT, at nephrectomy. Treatment meaning: 15 Gy SBRT to primary tumor, nephrectomy 4 weeks later. Sequencing was performed with immunoSEQ multiplex PCR; in TCRdb, only in-frame clones are kept and a portion is missing. The sample lists roughly 58,000 clones, around 80% occurring once. The source material was blood, sampled from a patient whose treatment included radiotherapy and nephrectomy. Every receptor here comes from a man aged 55-75 years with renal cell carcinoma.

The V and J genes are TRBV5-4 and TRBJ1-2; unclear D gene. This CDR3 comprises 15 residues. Germline loops: CDR1 SGHNT, CDR2 YYREEE (reference sequence). Trimming removed 4 bases from V and 4 bases from J, with 17 bases in between. In nucleotides, the CDR3 is TGTGCCAGCAGCGTGGATGGAGGGAGCTCCTATGGCTACACCTTC. Its translation is CASSVDGGSSYGYTF.

The chain is built from TRBV2 and TRBJ1-1, with a tentative D call TRBD1 (5 bases). This CDR3 is built from 14 residues. The ends were cut back, 3 bases at V and 3 bases at J, with 11 bases in the middle. Germline V gene lookup returns CDR1 SNHLY and CDR2 FYNNEI. The CDR3 bases are TGTGCCAGCAGTGACCTGGTAGGGGACACTGAAGCTTTCTTT. It is translated as CASSDLVGDTEAFF.